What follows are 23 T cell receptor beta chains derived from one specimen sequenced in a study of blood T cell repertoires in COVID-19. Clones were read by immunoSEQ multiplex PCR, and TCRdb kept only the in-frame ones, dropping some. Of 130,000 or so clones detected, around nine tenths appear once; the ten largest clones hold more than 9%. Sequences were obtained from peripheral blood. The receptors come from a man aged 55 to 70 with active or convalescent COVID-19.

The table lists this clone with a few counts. CDR3 residues: CASRHPPASGANVLTF. The DNA of the CDR3 is TGTGCCAGCAGACACCCACCCGCCTCTGGGGCCAACGTCCTGACTTTC. This chain uses TRBV28 with TRBJ2-6; D unclear. The CDR3 totals 16 residues. Germline assignment: CDR1 MDHEN and CDR2 SYDVKM. V lost 6 bases to trimming and J lost 0 bases, with 12 bases between them.

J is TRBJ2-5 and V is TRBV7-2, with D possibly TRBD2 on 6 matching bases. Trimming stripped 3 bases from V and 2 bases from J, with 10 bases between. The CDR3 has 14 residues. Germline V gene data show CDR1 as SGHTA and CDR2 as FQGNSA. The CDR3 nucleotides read TGTGCCAGCAGCTTTTGGGGAGGACAAGAGACCCAGTACTTC. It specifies CASSFWGGQETQYF.

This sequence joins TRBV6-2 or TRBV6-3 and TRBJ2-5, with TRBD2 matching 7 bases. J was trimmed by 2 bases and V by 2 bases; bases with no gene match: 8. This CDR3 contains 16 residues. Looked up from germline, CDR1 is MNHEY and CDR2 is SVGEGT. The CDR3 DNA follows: TGTGCCAGCAGTTACGGAAGGGGACTATCACAAGAGACCCAGTACTTC. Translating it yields CASSYGRGLSQETQYF.

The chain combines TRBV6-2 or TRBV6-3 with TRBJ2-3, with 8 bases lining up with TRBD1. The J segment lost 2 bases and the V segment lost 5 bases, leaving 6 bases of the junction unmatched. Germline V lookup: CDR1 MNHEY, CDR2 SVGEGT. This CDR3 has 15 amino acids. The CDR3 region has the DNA TGTGCCAGCAGTCCGGGGACAGGACTCACAGATACGCAGTATTTT. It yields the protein CASSPGTGLTDTQYF.

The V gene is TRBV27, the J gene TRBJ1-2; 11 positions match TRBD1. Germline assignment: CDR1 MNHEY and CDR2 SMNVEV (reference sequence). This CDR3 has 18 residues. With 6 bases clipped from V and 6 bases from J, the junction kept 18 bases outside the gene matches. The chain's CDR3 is CASRTFGQGALGGDGYTF. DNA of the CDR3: TGTGCCAGCAGAACGTTCGGACAGGGGGCCCTGGGGGGTGATGGCTACACCTTC.

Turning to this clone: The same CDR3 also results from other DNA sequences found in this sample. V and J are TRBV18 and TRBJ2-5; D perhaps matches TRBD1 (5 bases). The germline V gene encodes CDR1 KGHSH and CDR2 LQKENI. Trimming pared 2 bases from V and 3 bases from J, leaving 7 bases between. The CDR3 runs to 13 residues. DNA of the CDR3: TGTGCCAGCTCACCATTAGGGGAAGAGACCCAGTACTTC. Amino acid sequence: CASSPLGEETQYF.

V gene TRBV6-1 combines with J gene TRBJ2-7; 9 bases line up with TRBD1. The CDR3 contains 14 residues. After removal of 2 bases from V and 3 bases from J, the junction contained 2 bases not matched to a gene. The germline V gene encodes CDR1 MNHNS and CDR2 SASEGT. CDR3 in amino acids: CASSETGQGYEQYF. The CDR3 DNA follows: TGTGCCAGCAGTGAAACGGGACAGGGCTACGAGCAGTACTTC.

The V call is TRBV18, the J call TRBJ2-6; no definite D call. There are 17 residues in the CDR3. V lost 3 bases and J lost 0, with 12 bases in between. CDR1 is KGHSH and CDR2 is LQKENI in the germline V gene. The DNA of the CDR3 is TGTGCCAGCTCACCCCTCTCCGGTCACTCTGGGGCCAACGTCCTGACTTTC. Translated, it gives CASSPLSGHSGANVLTF.

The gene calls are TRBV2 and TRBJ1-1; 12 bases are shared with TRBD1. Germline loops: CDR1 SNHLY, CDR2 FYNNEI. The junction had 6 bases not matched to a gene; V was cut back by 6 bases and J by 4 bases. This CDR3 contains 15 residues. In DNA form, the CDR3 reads TGTGCCAGCAGCGGGGACAGGGGGCGAGCCACTGAAGCTTTCTTT. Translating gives CASSGDRGRATEAFF.

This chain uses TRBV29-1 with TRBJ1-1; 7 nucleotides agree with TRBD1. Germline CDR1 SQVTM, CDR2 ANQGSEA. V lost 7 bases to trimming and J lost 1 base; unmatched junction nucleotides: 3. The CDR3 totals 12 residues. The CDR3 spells CSGNRGNTEAFF. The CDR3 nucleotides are TGCAGCGGGAACAGGGGGAACACTGAAGCTTTCTTT.

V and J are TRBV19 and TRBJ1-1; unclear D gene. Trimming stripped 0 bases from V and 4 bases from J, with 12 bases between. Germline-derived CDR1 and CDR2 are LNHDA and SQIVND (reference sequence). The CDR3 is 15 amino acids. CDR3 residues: CASSIDSRELTEAFF. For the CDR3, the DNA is TGTGCCAGTAGTATAGATAGCCGGGAGCTCACTGAAGCTTTCTTT.

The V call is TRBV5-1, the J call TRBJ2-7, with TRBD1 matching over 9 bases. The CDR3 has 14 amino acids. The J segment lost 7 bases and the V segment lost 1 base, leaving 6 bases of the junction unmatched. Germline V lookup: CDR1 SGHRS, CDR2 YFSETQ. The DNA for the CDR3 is TGCGCCAGCAGCTTGACAGGGGGCGCAGGGGAGCAGTACTTC. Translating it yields CASSLTGGAGEQYF.

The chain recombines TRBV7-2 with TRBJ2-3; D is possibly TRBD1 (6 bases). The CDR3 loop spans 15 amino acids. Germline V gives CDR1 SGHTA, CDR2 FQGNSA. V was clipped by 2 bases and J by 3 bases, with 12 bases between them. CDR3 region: CASSLNRDGTDTQYF. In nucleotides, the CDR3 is TGTGCCAGCAGCTTAAACAGGGATGGGACAGATACGCAGTATTTT.

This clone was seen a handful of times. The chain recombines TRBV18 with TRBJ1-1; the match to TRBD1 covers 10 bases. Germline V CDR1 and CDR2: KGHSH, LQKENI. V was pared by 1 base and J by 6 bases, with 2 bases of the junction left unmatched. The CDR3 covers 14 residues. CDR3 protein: CASSPRGTGAEAFF. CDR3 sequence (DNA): TGTGCCAGCTCACCACGGGGGACAGGGGCTGAAGCTTTCTTT.

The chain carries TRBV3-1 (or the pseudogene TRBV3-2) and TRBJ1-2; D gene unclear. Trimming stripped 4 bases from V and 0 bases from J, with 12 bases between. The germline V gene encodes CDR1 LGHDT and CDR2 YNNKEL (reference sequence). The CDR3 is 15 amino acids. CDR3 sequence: CASSPQPAANYGYTF. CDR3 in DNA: TGTGCCAGCAGCCCCCAACCCGCAGCTAACTATGGCTACACCTTC.

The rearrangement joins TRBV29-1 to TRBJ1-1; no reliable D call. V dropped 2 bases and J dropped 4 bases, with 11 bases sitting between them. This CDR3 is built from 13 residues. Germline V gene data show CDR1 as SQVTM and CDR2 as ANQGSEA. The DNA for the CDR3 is TGCAGCGTTGAAAAGGGAGGCGGCACTGAAGCTTTCTTT. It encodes CSVEKGGGTEAFF.

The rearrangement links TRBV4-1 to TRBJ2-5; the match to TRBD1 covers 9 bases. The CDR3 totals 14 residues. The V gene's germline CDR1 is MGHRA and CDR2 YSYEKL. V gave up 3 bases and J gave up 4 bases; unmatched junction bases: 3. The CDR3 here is CASSQGQGVETQYF. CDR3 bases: TGCGCCAGCAGCCAGGGACAGGGCGTAGAGACCCAGTACTTC.

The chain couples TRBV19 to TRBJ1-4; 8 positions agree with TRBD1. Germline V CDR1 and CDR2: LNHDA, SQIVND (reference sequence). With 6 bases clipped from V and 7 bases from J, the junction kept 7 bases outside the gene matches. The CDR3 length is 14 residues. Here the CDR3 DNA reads TGTGCCAGTAGACTCCAGGGGGCGCGTGAAAAACTGTTTTTT. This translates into CASRLQGAREKLFF.

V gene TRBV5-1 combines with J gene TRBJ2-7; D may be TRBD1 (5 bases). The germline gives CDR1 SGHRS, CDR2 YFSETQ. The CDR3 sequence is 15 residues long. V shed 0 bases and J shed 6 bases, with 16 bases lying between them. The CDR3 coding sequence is TGCGCCAGCAGCTTGGAGCCAGGGAATCAGGGCGAGCAGTACTTC. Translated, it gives CASSLEPGNQGEQYF.

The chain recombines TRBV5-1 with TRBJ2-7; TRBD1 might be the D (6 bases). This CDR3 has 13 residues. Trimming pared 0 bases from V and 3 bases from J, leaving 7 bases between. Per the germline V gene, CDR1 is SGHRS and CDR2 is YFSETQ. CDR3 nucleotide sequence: TGCGCCAGCAGCTTGGAACAGGGCTACGAGCAGTACTTC. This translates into CASSLEQGYEQYF.

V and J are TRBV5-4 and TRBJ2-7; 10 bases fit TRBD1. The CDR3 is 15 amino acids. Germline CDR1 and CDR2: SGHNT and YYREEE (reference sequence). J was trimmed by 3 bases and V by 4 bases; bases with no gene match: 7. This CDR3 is CASSAPGTGVYEQYF. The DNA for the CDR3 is TGTGCCAGCAGCGCGCCCGGGACAGGGGTCTACGAGCAGTACTTC.

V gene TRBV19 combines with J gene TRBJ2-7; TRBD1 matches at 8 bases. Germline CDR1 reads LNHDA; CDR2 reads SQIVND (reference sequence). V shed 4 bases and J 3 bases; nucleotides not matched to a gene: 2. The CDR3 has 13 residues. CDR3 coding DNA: TGTGCCAGTAGTAAAGGACAGGGCTACGAGCAGTACTTC. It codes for CASSKGQGYEQYF.

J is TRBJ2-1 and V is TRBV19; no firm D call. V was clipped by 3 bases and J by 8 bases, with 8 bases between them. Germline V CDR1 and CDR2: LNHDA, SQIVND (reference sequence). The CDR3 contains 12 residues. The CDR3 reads CASSMSSYEQFF. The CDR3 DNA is TGTGCCAGTAGTATGAGCTCCTATGAGCAGTTCTTC.